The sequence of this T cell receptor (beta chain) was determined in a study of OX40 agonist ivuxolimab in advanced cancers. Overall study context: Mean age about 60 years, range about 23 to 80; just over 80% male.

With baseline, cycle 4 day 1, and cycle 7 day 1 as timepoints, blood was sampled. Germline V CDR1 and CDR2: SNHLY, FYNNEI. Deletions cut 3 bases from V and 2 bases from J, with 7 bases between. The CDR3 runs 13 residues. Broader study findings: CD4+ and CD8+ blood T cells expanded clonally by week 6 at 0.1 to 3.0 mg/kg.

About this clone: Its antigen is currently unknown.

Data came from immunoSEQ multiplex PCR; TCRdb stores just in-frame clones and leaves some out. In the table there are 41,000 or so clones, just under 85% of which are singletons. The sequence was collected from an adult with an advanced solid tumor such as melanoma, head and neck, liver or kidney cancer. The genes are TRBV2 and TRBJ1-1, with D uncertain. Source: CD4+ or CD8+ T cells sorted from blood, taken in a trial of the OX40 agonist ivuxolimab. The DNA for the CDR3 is TGTGCCAGCAGTGACGAGGCAAACACTGAAGCTTTCTTT. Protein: CASSDEANTEAFF.